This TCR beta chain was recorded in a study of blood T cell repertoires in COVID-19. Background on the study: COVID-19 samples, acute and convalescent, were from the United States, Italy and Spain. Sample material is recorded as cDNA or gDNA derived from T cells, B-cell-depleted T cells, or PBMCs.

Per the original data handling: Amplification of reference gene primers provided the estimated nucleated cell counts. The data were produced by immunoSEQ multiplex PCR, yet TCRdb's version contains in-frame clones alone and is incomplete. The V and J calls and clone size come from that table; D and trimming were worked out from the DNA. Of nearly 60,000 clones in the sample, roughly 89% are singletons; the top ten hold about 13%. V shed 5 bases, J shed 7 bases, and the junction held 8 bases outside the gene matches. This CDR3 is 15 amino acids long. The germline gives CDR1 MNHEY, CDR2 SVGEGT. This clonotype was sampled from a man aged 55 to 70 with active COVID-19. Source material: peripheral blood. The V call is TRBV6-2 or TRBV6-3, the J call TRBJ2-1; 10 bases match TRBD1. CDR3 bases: TGTGCCAGCAGTGATGGACAGGGGGGGAAGAATGAGCAGTTCTTC. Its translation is CASSDGQGGKNEQFF.